This paragraph reports one T cell receptor beta chain. Its antigen remains unknown. The CDR3 spans 17 residues. Between the trimmed V and J ends, which lost 6 bases and 6 bases, there was a span of 21 bases. Germline CDR1 is LNHNV and CDR2 is YYDKDF (reference sequence). The source of the sample is a study of chemoradiotherapy in HPV16-positive cancers. Study results and caveats: Candidate HPV-specific clones and E7-related TCR motifs grew in tumor during treatment.

Measured with immunoSEQ multiplex PCR; TCRdb has only the in-frame clones, and not every one. The table includes 8,500 to 9,000 clones, 60% to 80% detected once. Sample collection was performed from a patient who underwent chemoradiotherapy. The chain combines TRBV15 with TRBJ1-6; perhaps TRBD1 as D (5 bases). This clonotype was obtained from a human donor with HPV-associated anogenital cancer. CDR3 DNA: TGTGCCACCAGGCTGAGATCCGGGGGTAAAGGTAATTCACCCCTCCACTTT. As protein: CATRLRSGGKGNSPLHF.